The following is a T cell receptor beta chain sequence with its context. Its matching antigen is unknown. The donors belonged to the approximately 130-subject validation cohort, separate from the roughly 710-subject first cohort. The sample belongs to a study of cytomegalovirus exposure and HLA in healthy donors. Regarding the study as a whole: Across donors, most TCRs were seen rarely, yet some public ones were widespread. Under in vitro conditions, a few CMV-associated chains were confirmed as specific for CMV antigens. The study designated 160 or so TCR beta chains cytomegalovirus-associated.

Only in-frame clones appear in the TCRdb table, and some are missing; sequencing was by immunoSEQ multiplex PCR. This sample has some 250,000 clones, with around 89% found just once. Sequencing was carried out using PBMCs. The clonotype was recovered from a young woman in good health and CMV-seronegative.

The CDR3 here is CASSPPKQGAGEKLFF. As DNA, the CDR3 is TGTGCCAGCAGCCCTCCCAAACAGGGGGCTGGAGAAAAACTGTTTTTT. This rearrangement joins TRBV7-9 to TRBJ1-4, with TRBD1 matching over 9 bases. Germline loops: CDR1 SEHNR, CDR2 FQNEAQ (reference sequence). J lost 8 bases, V lost 5 bases, and 12 bases had no gene match. The CDR3 covers 16 residues.